This TCR beta chain is from a study of shared clonotypes between healthy human individuals. CDR1 is MDHEN, CDR2 SYDVKM, per germline. This CDR3 has 16 residues. The V and J ends lost 8 bases and 5 bases, in that order; junction bases with no gene match: 9. Sequencing was performed with immunoSEQ multiplex PCR; in TCRdb, only in-frame clones are kept and a portion is missing. The sample contains approximately 980,000 clones, over 60% of which appear only once. As concerns this clone: Its antigen is unidentified.

Regarding the study as a whole: A limitation of the genetic and exposure-history diversity represented arose from few donors. The study found about 5% of naive CD4 clonotypes shared across several donors. Though the depth was large, rarefaction showed that sorted-subset sequencing was incomplete.

This TCR was sampled from a man between 18 and 35 years old in good health. The material sequenced was memory CD4+ T cells sorted from blood. Subset described: CD45RA-negative fraction. The chain links TRBV28 to TRBJ2-5; 15 nucleotides match TRBD2. This chain's CDR3 is CASRTSGGARVETQYF. CDR3 nucleotides: TGTGCCAGCCGGACTAGCGGGGGGGCCAGGGTGGAGACCCAGTACTTC. Based on the CDR3 plus reference TRBV28 and TRBJ2-5, the full variable domain is DVKVTQSSRYLVKRTGEKVFLECVQDMDHENMFWYRQDPGLGLRLIYFSYDVKMKEKGDIPEGYSVSREKKERFSLILESASTNQTSMYLCASRTSGGARVETQYFGPGTRLLVL.